The clone carrying this TCR beta chain has just one count. Germline CDR1 and CDR2: SGHNT and YYREEE (reference sequence). The CDR3 length is 17 residues. V was pared by 0 bases and J by 5 bases, with 19 bases between. The sample comes from a study of CD8 T cells in Susac syndrome. The multiple sclerosis controls were treatment-naive patients, and their relapsing-remitting disease was stable or active. Reverse transcription of roughly 0.5 to 1 ug RNA was carried out with random hexamers. MiXCR, run by TCRdb on the immunoSEQ multiplex PCR reads, gives a single entry per CDR3 protein. The profile shows about 250,000 distinct CDR3 sequences, around 95% of them singletons.

Sequenced material: CD4+ T cells from PBMCs. V usage is TRBV5-4 and J usage is TRBJ2-3; no clear D gene. This TCR came from a human donor with multiple sclerosis. As DNA, the CDR3 is TGTGCCAGCAGCTTGGATTTTAGCACCAGTGCGGAAGATACGCAGTATTTT. The encoded protein is CASSLDFSTSAEDTQYF.